This is a list of T cell receptor beta chains from one sample in a study of T-cell memory formation after mild COVID-19. TCRdb independently ran MiXCR on the 5' RACE reads; one entry per CDR3 protein. The sample includes roughly 370,000 distinct CDR3 sequences, roughly 15% of them seen just once. Sequenced input: PBMCs or a T cell subset sorted from them (not recorded which). The receptors were gathered from a man aged 18 to 29 who had mild COVID-19 (a few samples of this study predate the infection). Cell type and time point are not known. Each CDR3 is given with its conserved first and last residue. A D gene is named only where the DNA matches it firmly. Size is omitted from some rows. Given values are once, few, many or a class for expanded clones.

j_call clone_size v_call d_call cdr3_aa cdr3_nt
TRBJ1-3 few TRBV4-1 . CASSQEPPDRSSGNTIYF TGCGCCAGCAGCCAAGAGCCCCCTGACAGGAGCTCTGGAAACACCATATATTTT
TRBJ2-4 . TRBV7-2 . CATAGFSGNIQYF TGTGCCACGGCAGGTTTTTCAGGGAACATTCAGTACTTC
TRBJ1-2 . TRBV12-3/TRBV12-4 . CASSFPGTYGYTF TGTGCCAGCAGTTTCCCGGGGACCTATGGCTACACCTTC
TRBJ1-4 many TRBV20-1 TRBD1 CSARGAPGQVQEKLFF TGCAGTGCTAGAGGTGCCCCGGGACAGGTACAGGAAAAACTGTTTTTT
TRBJ2-3 few TRBV5-1 . CASSLRANPRADTQYF TGCGCCAGCAGCTTGCGCGCGAATCCTCGAGCAGATACGCAGTATTTT
TRBJ2-3 few TRBV5-1 TRBD2 CASSQFMLAGSTDTQYF TGCGCCAGCAGCCAATTTATGTTAGCGGGGAGCACAGATACGCAGTATTTT
TRBJ1-1 few TRBV4-1 TRBD1 CASSQDKTGRTEAFF TGCGCCAGCAGCCAAGATAAGACAGGGAGGACTGAAGCTTTCTTT
TRBJ1-4 . TRBV7-2 . CASSPNGATNEKLFF TGTGCCAGCAGCCCAAACGGTGCAACTAATGAAAAACTGTTTTTT
TRBJ2-7 few TRBV12-3/TRBV12-4 . CASSFGGPWEQYF TGTGCCAGCAGTTTCGGGGGTCCGTGGGAGCAGTACTTC
TRBJ2-3 . TRBV18 . CASSPSNTKDGTQYF TGTGCCAGCTCACCATCCAACACTAAGGATGGTACGCAGTATTTT
TRBJ2-2 few TRBV14 TRBD2 CASSHPRGGKTGELFF TGTGCCAGCAGCCACCCCCGGGGGGGAAAAACCGGGGAGCTGTTTTTT
TRBJ2-6 few TRBV5-1 TRBD1 CASSQTPGQYRSGANVLTF TGCGCCAGCAGCCAAACACCGGGACAGTACCGCTCTGGGGCCAACGTCCTGACTTTC